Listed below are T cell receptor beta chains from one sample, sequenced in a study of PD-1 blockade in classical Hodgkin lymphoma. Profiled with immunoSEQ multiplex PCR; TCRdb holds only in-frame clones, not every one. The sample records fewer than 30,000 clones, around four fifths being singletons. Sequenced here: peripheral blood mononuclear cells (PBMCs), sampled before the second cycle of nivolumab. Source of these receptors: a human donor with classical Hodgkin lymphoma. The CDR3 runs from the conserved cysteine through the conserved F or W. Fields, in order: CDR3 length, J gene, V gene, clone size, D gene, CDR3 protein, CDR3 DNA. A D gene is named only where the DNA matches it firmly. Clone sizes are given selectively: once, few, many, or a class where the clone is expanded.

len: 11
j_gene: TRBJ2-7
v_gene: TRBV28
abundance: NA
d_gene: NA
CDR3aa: CASRGSYEQYF
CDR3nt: TGTGCCAGCAGGGGGAGCTACGAGCAGTACTTC

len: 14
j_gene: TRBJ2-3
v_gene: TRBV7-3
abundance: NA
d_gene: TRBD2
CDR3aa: CASSSRGDRDTQYF
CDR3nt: TGTGCCAGCAGCTCCCGGGGGGACCGGGATACGCAGTATTTT

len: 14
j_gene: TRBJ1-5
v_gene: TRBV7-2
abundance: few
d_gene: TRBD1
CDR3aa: CASSFDRVGQPQHF
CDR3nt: TGTGCCAGCAGCTTTGACAGGGTCGGCCAGCCCCAGCATTTT

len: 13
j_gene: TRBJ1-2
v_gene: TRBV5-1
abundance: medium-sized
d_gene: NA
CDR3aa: CASGAGSNYGYTF
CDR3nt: TGCGCCAGCGGCGCGGGTTCCAACTATGGCTACACCTTC

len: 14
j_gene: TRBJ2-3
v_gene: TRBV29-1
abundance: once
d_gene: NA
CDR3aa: CSVEAWDSTDTQYF
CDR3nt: TGCAGCGTTGAAGCTTGGGACTCCACAGATACGCAGTATTTT

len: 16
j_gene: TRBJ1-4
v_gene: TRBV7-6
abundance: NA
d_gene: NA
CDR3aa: CASSQSAEIVNEKLFF
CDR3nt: TGTGCCAGCAGCCAAAGCGCAGAGATAGTTAATGAAAAACTGTTTTTT

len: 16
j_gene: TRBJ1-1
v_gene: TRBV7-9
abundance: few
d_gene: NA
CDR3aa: CASSSLWSGTHTEAFF
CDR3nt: TGTGCCAGCAGCTCCCTTTGGTCAGGGACACACACTGAAGCTTTCTTT

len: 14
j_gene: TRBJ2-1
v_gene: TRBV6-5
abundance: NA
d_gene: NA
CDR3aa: CASSYASGQSEQFF
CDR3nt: TGTGCCAGCAGTTACGCCTCAGGGCAAAGTGAGCAGTTCTTC

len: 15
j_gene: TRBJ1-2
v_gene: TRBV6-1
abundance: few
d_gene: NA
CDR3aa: CASRTDLTVSYGYTF
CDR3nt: TGTGCCAGCAGAACAGACCTCACGGTATCGTATGGCTACACCTTC

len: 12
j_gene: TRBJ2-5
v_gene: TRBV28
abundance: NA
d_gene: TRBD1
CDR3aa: CASSTGAETQYF
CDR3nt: TGTGCCAGCAGTACAGGGGCAGAGACCCAGTACTTC

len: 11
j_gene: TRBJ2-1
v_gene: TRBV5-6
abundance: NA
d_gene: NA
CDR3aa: CASSFDNEQFF
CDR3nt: TGTGCCAGCAGCTTTGACAATGAGCAGTTCTTC

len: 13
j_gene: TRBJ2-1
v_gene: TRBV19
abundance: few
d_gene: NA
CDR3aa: CASKHEQYNEQFF
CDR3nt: TGTGCCAGTAAGCATGAGCAATACAATGAGCAGTTCTTC

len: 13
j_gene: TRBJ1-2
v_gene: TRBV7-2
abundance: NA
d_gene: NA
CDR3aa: CASSLERIYGYTF
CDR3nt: TGTGCCAGCAGCTTAGAACGGATCTATGGCTACACCTTC

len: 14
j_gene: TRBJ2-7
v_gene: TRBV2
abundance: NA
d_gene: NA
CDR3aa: CASKTALDSYEQYF
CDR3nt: TGTGCCAGCAAGACCGCCCTGGACTCCTACGAGCAGTACTTC

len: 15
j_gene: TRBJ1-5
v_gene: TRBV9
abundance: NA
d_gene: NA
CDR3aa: CASSLDLGGNQPQHF
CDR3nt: TGTGCCAGCAGCCTCGACTTAGGGGGCAATCAGCCCCAGCATTTT

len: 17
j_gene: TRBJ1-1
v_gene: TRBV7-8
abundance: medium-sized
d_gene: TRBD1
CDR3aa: CASSRLITGQGNTEAFF
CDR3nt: TGTGCCAGCAGCCGGCTGATAACCGGACAGGGAAACACTGAAGCTTTCTTT

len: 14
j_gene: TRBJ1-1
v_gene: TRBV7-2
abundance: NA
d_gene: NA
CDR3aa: CTSSLALSRGEAFF
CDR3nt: TGTACCAGCAGCTTAGCGCTATCTCGCGGGGAAGCTTTCTTT

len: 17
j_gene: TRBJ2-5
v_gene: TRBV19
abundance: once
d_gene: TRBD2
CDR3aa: CASSLAGGALMRETQYF
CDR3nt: TGTGCCAGTAGCTTAGCGGGGGGGGCATTGATGCGGGAGACCCAGTACTTC

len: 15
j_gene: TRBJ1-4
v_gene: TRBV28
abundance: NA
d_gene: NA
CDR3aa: CASSLKWGKNEKLFF
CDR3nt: TGTGCCAGCAGTTTAAAATGGGGAAAGAATGAAAAACTGTTTTTT

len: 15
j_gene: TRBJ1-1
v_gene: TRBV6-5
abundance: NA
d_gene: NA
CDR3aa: CASSYSRRSDTEAFF
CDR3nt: TGTGCCAGCAGTTACTCCCGGCGGTCGGACACTGAAGCTTTCTTT

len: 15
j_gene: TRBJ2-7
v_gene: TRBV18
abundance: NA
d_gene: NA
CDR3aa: CASSPWAGEINEQYF
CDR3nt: TGTGCCAGCTCACCTTGGGCAGGGGAGATCAACGAGCAGTACTTC

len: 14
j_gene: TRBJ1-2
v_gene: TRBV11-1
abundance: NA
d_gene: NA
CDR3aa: CASSLETDSYGYTF
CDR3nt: TGTGCCAGCAGCTTAGAAACCGACAGCTATGGCTACACCTTC

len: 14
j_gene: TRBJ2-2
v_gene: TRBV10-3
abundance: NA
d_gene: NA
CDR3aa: CAISAGVVTGELFF
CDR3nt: TGTGCCATCAGTGCTGGGGTAGTCACCGGGGAGCTGTTTTTT

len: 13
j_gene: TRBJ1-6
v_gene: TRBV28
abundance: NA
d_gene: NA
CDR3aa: CASTGYNNSPLHF
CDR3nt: TGTGCCAGCACGGGGTATAACAATTCACCCCTCCACTTT

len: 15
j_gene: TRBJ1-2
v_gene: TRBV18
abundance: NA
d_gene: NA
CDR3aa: CASSPIQGFNYGYTF
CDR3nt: TGTGCCAGCTCACCAATCCAGGGGTTTAACTATGGCTACACCTTC

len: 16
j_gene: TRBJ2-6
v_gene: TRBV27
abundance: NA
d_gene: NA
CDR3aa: CASTFRRNSGANVLTF
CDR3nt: TGTGCCAGCACTTTTCGTCGGAATTCTGGGGCCAACGTCCTGACTTTC

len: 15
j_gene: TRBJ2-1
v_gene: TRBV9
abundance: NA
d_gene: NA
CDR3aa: CASSVGLGSYNEQFF
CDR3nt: TGTGCCAGCAGCGTAGGATTGGGGAGCTACAATGAGCAGTTCTTC